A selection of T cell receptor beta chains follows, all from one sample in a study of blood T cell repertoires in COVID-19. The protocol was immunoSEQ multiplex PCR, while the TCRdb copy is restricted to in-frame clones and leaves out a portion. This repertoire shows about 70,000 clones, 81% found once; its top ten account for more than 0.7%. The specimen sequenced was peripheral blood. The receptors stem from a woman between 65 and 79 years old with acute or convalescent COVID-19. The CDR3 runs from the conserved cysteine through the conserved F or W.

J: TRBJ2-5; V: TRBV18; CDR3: CASSPPLQENQYF
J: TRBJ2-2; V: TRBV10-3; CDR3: CAISELSPGQGIETGELFF
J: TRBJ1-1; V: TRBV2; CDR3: CARLGDTEAFF
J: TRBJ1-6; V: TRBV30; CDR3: CAWSDAGRGDSPLHF
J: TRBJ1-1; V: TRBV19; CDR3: CASNHGVRTEAFF
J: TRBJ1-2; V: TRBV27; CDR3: CASSWGPNYGYTF
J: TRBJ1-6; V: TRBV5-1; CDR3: CASSLDSTGNSPLHF
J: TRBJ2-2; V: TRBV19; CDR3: CASNPGLKTGELFF
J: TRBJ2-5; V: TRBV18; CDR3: CASSPPPPRATQYF
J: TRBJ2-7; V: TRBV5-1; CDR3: CASSLTSGSTHYEQYF
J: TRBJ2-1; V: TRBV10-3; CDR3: CAISENSASYNEQFF
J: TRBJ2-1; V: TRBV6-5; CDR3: CASSSSGLLEQFF
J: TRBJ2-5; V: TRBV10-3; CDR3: CAISDPPGQAQETQYF
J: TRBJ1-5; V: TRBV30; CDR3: CAWSVALGYNQPQHF
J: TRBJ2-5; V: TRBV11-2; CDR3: CASSLDVLAGLGTKETQYF
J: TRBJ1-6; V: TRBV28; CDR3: CASSLGGSSYNSPLHF
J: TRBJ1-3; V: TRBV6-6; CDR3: CASIAGGSGNTIYF
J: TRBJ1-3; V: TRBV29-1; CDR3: CSVGGQASGNTIYF
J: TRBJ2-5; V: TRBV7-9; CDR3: CASSFTRGAETQYF
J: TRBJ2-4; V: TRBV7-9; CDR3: CASSLGLVGDIQYF
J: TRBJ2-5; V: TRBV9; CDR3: CASSVGTSGLQETQYF
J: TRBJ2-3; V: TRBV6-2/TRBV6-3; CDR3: CASSPTTDTQYF
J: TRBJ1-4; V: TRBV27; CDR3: CASRRTGWNEKLFF
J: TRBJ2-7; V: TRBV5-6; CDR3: CASSQLAGGTYEQYF
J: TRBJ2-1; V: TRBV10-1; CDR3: CASSELEGVDLDNEQFF
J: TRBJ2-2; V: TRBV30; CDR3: CAWRRGYTGELFF
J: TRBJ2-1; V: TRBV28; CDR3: CASSSPAGRGYNEQFF
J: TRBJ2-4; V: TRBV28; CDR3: CASIQSKGANIQYF